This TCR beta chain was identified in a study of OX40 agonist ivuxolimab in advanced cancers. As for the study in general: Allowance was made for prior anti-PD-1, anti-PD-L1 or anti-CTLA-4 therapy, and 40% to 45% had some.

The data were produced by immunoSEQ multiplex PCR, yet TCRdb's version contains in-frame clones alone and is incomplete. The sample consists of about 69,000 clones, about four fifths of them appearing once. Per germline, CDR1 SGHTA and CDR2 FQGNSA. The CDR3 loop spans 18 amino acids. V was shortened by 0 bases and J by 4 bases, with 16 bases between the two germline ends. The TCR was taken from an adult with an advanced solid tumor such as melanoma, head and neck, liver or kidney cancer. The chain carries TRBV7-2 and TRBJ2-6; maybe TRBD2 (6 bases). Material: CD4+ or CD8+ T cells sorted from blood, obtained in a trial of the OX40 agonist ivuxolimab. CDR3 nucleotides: TGTGCCAGCAGCTTAGCGGAGGGGCAAGGGAGCGGGGCCAACGTCCTGACTTTC. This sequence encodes CASSLAEGQGSGANVLTF.